Presented here are 2 T cell receptor beta chains from one specimen sequenced in a study of T cell responses to AZD1222 COVID-19 vaccine. This table comes from immunoSEQ multiplex PCR, and its TCRdb copy is limited to in-frame clones, with some not included. In the table there are under 140,000 clones, over 85% of which are singletons. The sequences come from peripheral blood, collected 28 days after the second AZD1222 dose. The receptor set was obtained from an adult who received the AZD1222 COVID-19 vaccine.

This clone was recorded once. The chain employs TRBV7-3 and TRBJ2-5, with TRBD2 as a possible D gene (6 bases). The V end was cut by 0 bases, the J end by 5 bases, with 10 bases between. Germline V gene sequence: CDR1 SGHTA, CDR2 FQGTGA. This CDR3 region has 14 residues. CDR3 residues: CASSLTGGLETQYF. Written as DNA, the CDR3 is TGTGCCAGCAGCTTAACTGGAGGGTTGGAGACCCAGTACTTC.

V gene TRBV5-1 combines with J gene TRBJ2-1; TRBD2 might be the D (5 bases). This CDR3 has 12 residues. V lost 2 bases to trimming and J lost 5 bases, with 5 bases between them. The V gene's germline CDR1 is SGHRS and CDR2 YFSETQ. The CDR3 DNA reads TGCGCCAGCAGCTTCGGGGACAATGAGCAGTTCTTC. It yields the protein CASSFGDNEQFF.